These T cell receptor beta chains were read from a single sample in a study of CD8+ T cells in alopecia areata. TCRdb's copy holds only in-frame clones and misses some; the assay was immunoSEQ multiplex PCR. Among around 100,000 clones listed, about 40% were seen once. Sequenced here: CD8+ T cells sorted from blood, sampled at week 24, from a patient treated with tofacitinib. The source of these receptors is a human donor with alopecia areata. The CDR3 runs from the conserved cysteine through the conserved F or W. The order of the fields is J gene, clone size, V gene, D gene, CDR3 DNA, CDR3 protein. The D gene is left open where the match is weak. Size values are once, few and many counts, or a class for expanded clones, and some rows have none.

TRBJ2-7,few,TRBV15,NA,TGTGCCACCAGCAGAGTGGACGGGACCTACGAGCAGTACTTC,CATSRVDGTYEQYF
TRBJ1-1,NA,TRBV29-1,TRBD1,TGCAGCGTTGTAACACAGGGGGCCGCTTTCTTT,CSVVTQGAAFF
TRBJ1-1,NA,TRBV7-9,NA,TGTGCCAGCAGCTTAGAGGCTTCTGAAGCTTTCTTT,CASSLEASEAFF
TRBJ2-4,few,TRBV13,NA,TGTGCCACCACGAGTGGGGAGGCCAAAAACATTCAGTACTTC,CATTSGEAKNIQYF
TRBJ1-3,few,TRBV7-2,TRBD1,TGTGCCAGCAGCTTATCGGGACAGGGGTCCTTTGACATATATTTT,CASSLSGQGSFDIYF
TRBJ2-2,few,TRBV7-3,NA,TGTGCCAGCAGCTCGGGAGTCACCGGGGAGCTGTTTTTT,CASSSGVTGELFF
TRBJ2-5,NA,TRBV30,NA,TGTGCCTGGAGGGACTTGACAGGGAGGAAGAGAGAGACCCAGTACTTC,CAWRDLTGRKRETQYF
TRBJ2-2,NA,TRBV7-9,TRBD1,TGTGCCAGCACCCTCTTGGGACAGGGGATTTCCGGGGAGCTGTTTTTT,CASTLLGQGISGELFF
TRBJ2-3,NA,TRBV7-2,TRBD2,TGTGCCAGCAGCTTTCTGCGGGGGGCAGATACGCAGTATTTT,CASSFLRGADTQYF
TRBJ2-1,NA,TRBV10-2,NA,TGCGCCAGCAGTACGTGGGAGCTGGGCAATGAGCAGTTCTTC,CASSTWELGNEQFF
TRBJ2-1,few,TRBV5-1,TRBD2,TGCGCCAGCAGCTTGGTAGCGGGAGGAGGAAATGAGCAGTTCTTC,CASSLVAGGGNEQFF
TRBJ2-2,NA,TRBV29-1,TRBD1,TGCAGCGTTGTATCAACAGGGACAGGGCCCGGGGAGCTGTTTTTT,CSVVSTGTGPGELFF
TRBJ2-2,few,TRBV29-1,TRBD2,TGCAGCGTAGCGGGAGGCGCCAACGCCGGGGAGCTGTTTTTT,CSVAGGANAGELFF
TRBJ2-7,once,TRBV7-8,TRBD2,TGTGCCAGCAGCTCCACTAGCGGGGGGTACGAGCAGTACTTC,CASSSTSGGYEQYF
TRBJ1-5,NA,TRBV4-1,TRBD1,TGCGCCAGCAGCCAGCCGGGACAGGTTAATCAGCCCCAGCATTTT,CASSQPGQVNQPQHF
TRBJ2-3,NA,TRBV9,NA,TGTGCCAGCAGCGTAGAGCAAGATACGCAGTATTTT,CASSVEQDTQYF
TRBJ2-3,few,TRBV29-1,TRBD1,TGCAGCGGTTCAGGGGGTTTCCCAGATACGCAGTATTTT,CSGSGGFPDTQYF
TRBJ2-5,few,TRBV11-2,TRBD2,TGTGCCTGTAGGGGGCTAGCGGGAGGGCTACAGGAGACCCAGTACTTC,CACRGLAGGLQETQYF
TRBJ1-1,few,TRBV29-1,NA,TGCAGCGTTGAACAGGAAGGCTCCCGGGCCACTGAAGCTTTCTTT,CSVEQEGSRATEAFF
TRBJ2-7,NA,TRBV5-1,NA,TGCGCCAGCAGCTTGATGATTTCCTACGAGCAGTACTTC,CASSLMISYEQYF
TRBJ2-6,NA,TRBV28,TRBD2,TGTGCCAGCAGTTCTCCCGGGCTAGCGGGCCTCTCTGGGGCCAACGTCCTGACTTTC,CASSSPGLAGLSGANVLTF
TRBJ2-1,NA,TRBV9,TRBD1,TGTGCCAGCAGCGTGTACAGGGGTTTCGATGAGCAGTTCTTC,CASSVYRGFDEQFF
TRBJ2-1,NA,TRBV9,TRBD2,TGTGCCAGCAGCCCGAGCGGGGTACGATACAATGAGCAGTTCTTC,CASSPSGVRYNEQFF
TRBJ2-7,NA,TRBV11-2,TRBD2,TGTGCCAGCAGCCCCTTAGCGGGGGCCGCCCACGAGCAGTACTTC,CASSPLAGAAHEQYF
TRBJ2-3,NA,TRBV27,NA,TGTGCCAGCAGTACCCGGGGGACCACAGATACGCAGTATTTT,CASSTRGTTDTQYF
TRBJ2-7,few,TRBV15,NA,TGTGCCACCAGCGCCTCCCGGACACCTACCTACGAGCAGTACTTC,CATSASRTPTYEQYF
TRBJ1-5,few,TRBV19,NA,TGTGCCAGTAGTATAGAGGAGTATAGCAATCAGCCCCAGCATTTT,CASSIEEYSNQPQHF
TRBJ2-1,NA,TRBV29-1,TRBD2,TGCAGCGTTAGCGGGAGCCCCTACAATGAGCAGTTCTTC,CSVSGSPYNEQFF
TRBJ2-7,NA,TRBV4-1,TRBD2,TGCGCCAGCAGCCAAAGGATCGAGCGGGAGCCCCAGTACTTC,CASSQRIEREPQYF